Listed below are T cell receptor beta chains from one sample, sequenced in a study of shared clonotypes between healthy human individuals. Method: immunoSEQ multiplex PCR; TCRdb's copy keeps in-frame clones and lacks some. The table shows about 1,500,000 clones, with roughly 96% occurring only once. Material: naive CD4+ T cells sorted from blood. All receptors derive from a man younger than 40 in good health. CDR3s include the opening cysteine and the closing phenylalanine or tryptophan. The order of the fields is CDR3 length, J gene, clone size, V gene, D gene, CDR3 protein, CDR3 DNA. D genes are given only for firm matches. Some rows mark clone size as missing; the rest say once, few, many or name a class of expanded clone.

15,TRBJ2-2,once,TRBV6-1,TRBD2,CASTLAGGGAGELFF,TGTGCCAGCACTCTAGCGGGAGGGGGCGCCGGGGAGCTGTTTTTT
13,TRBJ2-3,-,TRBV5-1,-,CASSFPGTDTQYF,TGCGCCAGCAGCTTTCCTGGGACAGATACGCAGTATTTT
14,TRBJ1-1,once,TRBV6-1,-,CASRLQDLNTEAFF,TGTGCCAGCAGATTACAGGACCTGAACACTGAAGCTTTCTTT
14,TRBJ2-7,-,TRBV18,-,CASSPAANSYEQYF,TGTGCCAGCTCACCGGCTGCCAATTCCTACGAGCAGTACTTC
13,TRBJ2-7,-,TRBV10-1,-,CASSPQGGYEQYF,TGCGCCAGCAGCCCGCAGGGCGGGTACGAGCAGTACTTC
15,TRBJ2-2,-,TRBV5-1,TRBD2,CASSLAGAGAGELFF,TGCGCCAGCAGCTTGGCTGGGGCGGGGGCCGGGGAGCTGTTTTTT
16,TRBJ2-3,-,TRBV19,TRBD2,CASSIGAGGTTDTQYF,TGTGCCAGTAGTATTGGCGCGGGAGGGACCACAGATACGCAGTATTTT
16,TRBJ2-7,-,TRBV28,TRBD1,CASSSSGTGSPYEQYF,TGTGCCAGCAGTTCCTCCGGGACAGGGAGTCCCTACGAGCAGTACTTC
13,TRBJ2-3,-,TRBV28,-,CASSLDPTDTQYF,TGTGCCAGCAGTTTAGACCCCACAGATACGCAGTATTTT
13,TRBJ2-7,-,TRBV6-5,-,CASSYSRTYEQYF,TGTGCCAGCAGTTACTCGAGGACCTACGAGCAGTACTTC
16,TRBJ2-3,-,TRBV7-3,TRBD1,CASSLTGTGGPDTQYF,TGTGCCAGCAGCCTCACCGGGACAGGGGGCCCAGATACGCAGTATTTT
16,TRBJ2-1,-,TRBV6-4,-,CASSDFSISSYNEQFF,TGTGCCAGCAGTGACTTCTCTATAAGCTCCTACAATGAGCAGTTCTTC
15,TRBJ1-4,-,TRBV18,-,CASSRGPATNEKLFF,TGTGCCAGCTCACGCGGCCCTGCAACTAATGAAAAACTGTTTTTT
15,TRBJ2-5,-,TRBV5-4,TRBD2,CASSLGLAVGETQYF,TGTGCCAGCAGCTTGGGGCTAGCGGTGGGAGAGACCCAGTACTTC
16,TRBJ2-1,-,TRBV27,-,CATSSLIEGRYNEQFF,TGTGCCACCAGTTCCCTTATAGAGGGACGCTACAATGAGCAGTTCTTC
15,TRBJ2-1,-,TRBV29-1,TRBD2,CSVSRGGGSYNEQFF,TGCAGCGTATCCCGGGGCGGGGGCTCCTACAATGAGCAGTTCTTC
14,TRBJ2-7,-,TRBV9,-,CASSPNLVAYEQYF,TGTGCCAGCAGCCCGAACCTCGTTGCCTACGAGCAGTACTTC
12,TRBJ2-2,-,TRBV7-2,-,CASSLLTGELFF,TGTGCCAGCAGCCTACTCACCGGGGAGCTGTTTTTT
14,TRBJ2-1,-,TRBV6-5,-,CASSYGRGRDEQFF,TGTGCCAGCAGTTACGGTAGGGGACGGGATGAGCAGTTCTTC
17,TRBJ2-2,-,TRBV5-6,-,CASSLAQGRINTGELFF,TGTGCCAGCAGCTTGGCGCAGGGCAGGATAAACACCGGGGAGCTGTTTTTT
14,TRBJ2-7,-,TRBV2,-,CASRYGQNSYEQYF,TGTGCCAGCAGATACGGACAGAACTCCTACGAGCAGTACTTC
13,TRBJ1-5,-,TRBV5-5,-,CASSFQDGRPQHF,TGTGCCAGCAGCTTTCAGGACGGTCGGCCCCAGCATTTT
13,TRBJ2-5,-,TRBV9,-,CASSVEVGKTQYF,TGTGCCAGCAGCGTAGAAGTGGGGAAGACCCAGTACTTC
16,TRBJ2-1,-,TRBV6-4,TRBD2,CASSGLAGSSYNEQFF,TGTGCCAGCAGTGGCCTAGCGGGTAGCTCCTACAATGAGCAGTTCTTC
16,TRBJ2-1,-,TRBV7-6,-,CASSLIRGAYYNEQFF,TGTGCCAGCAGCTTAATCCGGGGAGCATACTACAATGAGCAGTTCTTC
11,TRBJ2-7,-,TRBV6-5,-,CASRSIYEQYF,TGTGCCAGCAGGTCGATCTACGAGCAGTACTTC
16,TRBJ2-1,-,TRBV28,TRBD2,CASSLVPSGPPWEQFF,TGTGCCAGCAGTTTAGTGCCTAGCGGACCCCCTTGGGAGCAGTTCTTC
14,TRBJ2-3,-,TRBV7-2,TRBD1,CASSPGQGQDTQYF,TGTGCCAGCAGCCCGGGACAGGGTCAAGATACGCAGTATTTT
12,TRBJ2-5,-,TRBV5-1,-,CASSTSGETQYF,TGCGCCAGCAGCACCTCGGGGGAGACCCAGTACTTC
15,TRBJ2-3,-,TRBV11-2,-,CASSLFGGEVYTQYF,TGTGCCAGCAGCTTATTCGGGGGAGAGGTCTATACGCAGTATTTT
16,TRBJ2-3,-,TRBV6-6,-,CASSYSTPSVTDTQYF,TGTGCCAGCAGTTACTCGACCCCTTCGGTAACAGATACGCAGTATTTT
15,TRBJ2-5,-,TRBV5-1,TRBD2,CASSSLLADQETQYF,TGCGCCAGCAGCTCACTACTAGCGGACCAAGAGACCCAGTACTTC
14,TRBJ1-1,-,TRBV29-1,TRBD1,CSVGPGQANTEAFF,TGCAGCGTTGGACCTGGACAGGCGAACACTGAAGCTTTCTTT
16,TRBJ1-2,-,TRBV7-9,-,CASSLAGQKIGYGYTF,TGTGCCAGCAGCTTAGCCGGGCAGAAGATAGGGTATGGCTACACCTTC
15,TRBJ2-6,-,TRBV27,-,CASSLFGAGANVLTF,TGTGCCAGCAGTTTATTCGGGGCAGGGGCCAACGTCCTGACTTTC
15,TRBJ2-3,-,TRBV5-1,TRBD2,CASSSSGLSTDTQYF,TGCGCCAGCAGCTCCTCGGGACTAAGCACAGATACGCAGTATTTT
12,TRBJ1-1,once,TRBV28,-,CATESRVEEAFF,TGTGCCACCGAGAGTCGGGTGGAGGAAGCTTTCTTT
17,TRBJ2-2,once,TRBV5-1,TRBD2,CASSLESGGLNTGELFF,TGCGCCAGCAGCTTGGAATCGGGGGGATTGAACACCGGGGAGCTGTTTTTT
16,TRBJ2-2,-,TRBV15,-,CATSRVVGRSTGELFF,TGTGCCACCAGCAGAGTAGTGGGGCGCAGCACCGGGGAGCTGTTTTTT
15,TRBJ2-1,-,TRBV6-5,-,CASSYLGLGGNEQFF,TGTGCCAGCAGTTACTTAGGACTCGGCGGCAATGAGCAGTTCTTC
12,TRBJ2-7,-,TRBV19,-,CASSSGTYEQYF,TGTGCCAGTAGTAGCGGGACCTACGAGCAGTACTTC
14,TRBJ2-1,-,TRBV28,TRBD1,CASRRQGSYNEQFF,TGTGCCAGCAGGCGACAGGGTTCCTACAATGAGCAGTTCTTC
13,TRBJ1-1,-,TRBV9,-,CASSRLPNTEAFF,TGTGCCAGCAGTCGGCTACCGAACACTGAAGCTTTCTTT
15,TRBJ2-2,-,TRBV28,TRBD1,CASSLDRGRFGELFF,TGTGCCAGCAGCCTTGACAGGGGGCGCTTCGGGGAGCTGTTTTTT